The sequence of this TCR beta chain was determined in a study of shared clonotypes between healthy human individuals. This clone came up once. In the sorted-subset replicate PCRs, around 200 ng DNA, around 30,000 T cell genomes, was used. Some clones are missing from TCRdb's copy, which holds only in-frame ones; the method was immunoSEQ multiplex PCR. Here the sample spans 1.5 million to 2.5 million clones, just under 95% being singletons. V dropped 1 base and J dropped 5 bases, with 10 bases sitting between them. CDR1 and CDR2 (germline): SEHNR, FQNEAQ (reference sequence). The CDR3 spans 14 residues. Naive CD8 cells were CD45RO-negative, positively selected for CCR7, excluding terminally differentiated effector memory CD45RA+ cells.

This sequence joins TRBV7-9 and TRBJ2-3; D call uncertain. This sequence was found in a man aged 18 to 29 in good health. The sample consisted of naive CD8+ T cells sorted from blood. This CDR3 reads CASSLESLGDTQYF. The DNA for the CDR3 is TGTGCCAGCAGCTTAGAAAGCTTAGGAGATACGCAGTATTTT.